The entry that follows covers one T cell receptor (beta chain) sequence. The germline V and J ends were trimmed by 3 bases and 6 bases, with 9 bases remaining between them. Looked up from germline, CDR1 is MDHEN and CDR2 is SYDVKM. There are 13 residues in the CDR3. The source of the sample is a study of blood T cell repertoires in COVID-19. For the study at large: Whether acute or convalescent, the COVID-19 samples came from the United States, Italy and Spain. The cDNA or gDNA used as material had been derived from T cells, B-cell-depleted T cells, or PBMCs.

Participants reported their clinical history, and cohort assignment relied on those reports. Recovery meant two consecutive negative NP/OP PCR tests, professional clearance, or resolved symptoms. Sequencing used immunoSEQ multiplex PCR; TCRdb keeps in-frame clones, though not all of them. The table has around 150,000 clones, about four fifths seen once. The TCR was taken from a man aged 45 to 65 who had recovered from COVID-19. This chain connects TRBV28 to TRBJ2-1; no firm D call. Sequenced sample: PBMCs or T cells enriched from blood (not recorded which). The DNA of the CDR3 is TGTGCCAGCAGTTTCGGAGTTATCAATGAGCAGTTCTTC. It translates to CASSFGVINEQFF.